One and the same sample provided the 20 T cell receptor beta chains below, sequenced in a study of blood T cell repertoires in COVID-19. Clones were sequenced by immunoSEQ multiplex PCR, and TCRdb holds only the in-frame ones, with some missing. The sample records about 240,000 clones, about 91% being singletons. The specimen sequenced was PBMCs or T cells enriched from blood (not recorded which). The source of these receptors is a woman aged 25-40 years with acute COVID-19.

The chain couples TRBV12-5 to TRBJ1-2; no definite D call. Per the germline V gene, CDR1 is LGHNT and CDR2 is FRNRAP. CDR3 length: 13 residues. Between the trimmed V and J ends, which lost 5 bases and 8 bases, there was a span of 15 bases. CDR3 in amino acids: CASGPTNELGYTF. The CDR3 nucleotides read TGTGCTAGTGGTCCCACGAATGAGTTAGGCTACACCTTC.

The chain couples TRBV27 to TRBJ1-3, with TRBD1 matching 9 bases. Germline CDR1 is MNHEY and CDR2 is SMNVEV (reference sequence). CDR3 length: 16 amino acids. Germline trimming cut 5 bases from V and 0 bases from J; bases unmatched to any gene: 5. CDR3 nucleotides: TGTGCCAGCAGTCAAACAGGGGGCAACTCTGGAAACACCATATATTTT. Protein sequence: CASSQTGGNSGNTIYF.

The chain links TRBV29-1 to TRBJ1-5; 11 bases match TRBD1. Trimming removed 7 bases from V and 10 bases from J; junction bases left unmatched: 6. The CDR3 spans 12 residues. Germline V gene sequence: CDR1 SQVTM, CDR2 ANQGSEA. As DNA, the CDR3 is TGCAGCGCCCGGACAGGGGGCGATCCCCAGCATTTT. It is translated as CSARTGGDPQHF.

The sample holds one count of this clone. The CDR3 sequence: CSASRGDVDEQFF. The DNA for the CDR3 is TGCAGTGCTAGTCGGGGGGATGTGGATGAGCAGTTCTTC. V gene TRBV20-1 combines with J gene TRBJ2-1; 7 nucleotides line up with TRBD2. Trimming at V came to 3 bases and at J to 8 bases, leaving 7 bases not matched to a gene. The CDR3 extends over 13 amino acids. Germline V gives CDR1 DFQATT, CDR2 SNEGSKA (reference sequence).

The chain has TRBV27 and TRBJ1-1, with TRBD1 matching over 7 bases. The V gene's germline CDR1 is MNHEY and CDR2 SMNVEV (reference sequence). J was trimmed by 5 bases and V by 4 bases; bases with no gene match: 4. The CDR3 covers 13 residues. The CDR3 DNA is TGTGCCAGCAGTTCGACAGGGTTTACTGAAGCTTTCTTT. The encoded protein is CASSSTGFTEAFF.

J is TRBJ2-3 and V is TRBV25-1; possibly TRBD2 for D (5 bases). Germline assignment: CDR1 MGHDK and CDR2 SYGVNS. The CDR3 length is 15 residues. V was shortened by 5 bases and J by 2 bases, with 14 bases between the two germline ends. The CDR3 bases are TGTGCCAGCAGTAACCGGGATCAAATCACAGATACGCAGTATTTT. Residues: CASSNRDQITDTQYF.

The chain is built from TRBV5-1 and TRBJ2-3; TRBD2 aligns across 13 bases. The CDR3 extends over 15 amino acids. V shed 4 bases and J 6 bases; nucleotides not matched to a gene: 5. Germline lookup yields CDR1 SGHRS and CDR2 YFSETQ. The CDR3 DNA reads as TGCGCCAGCAGCCCCGGACTAGCGGGGGCGGATACGCAGTATTTT. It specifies CASSPGLAGADTQYF.

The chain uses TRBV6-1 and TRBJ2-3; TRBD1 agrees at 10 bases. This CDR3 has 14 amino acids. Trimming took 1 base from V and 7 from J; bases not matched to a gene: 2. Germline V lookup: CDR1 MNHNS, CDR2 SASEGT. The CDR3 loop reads CASSEGTGGYTQYF. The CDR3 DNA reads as TGTGCCAGCAGTGAAGGGACAGGGGGGTATACGCAGTATTTT.

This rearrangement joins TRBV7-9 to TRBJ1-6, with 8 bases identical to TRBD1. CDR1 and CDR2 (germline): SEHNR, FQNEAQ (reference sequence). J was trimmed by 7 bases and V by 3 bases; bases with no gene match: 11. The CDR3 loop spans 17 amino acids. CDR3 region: CASSFRSTGQENSPLHF. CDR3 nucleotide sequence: TGTGCCAGCAGCTTCCGGAGTACGGGACAGGAAAATTCACCCCTCCACTTT. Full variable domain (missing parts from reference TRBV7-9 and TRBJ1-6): DTGVSQNPRHKITKRGQNVTFRCDPISEHNRLYWYRQTLGQGPEFLTYFQNEAQLEKSRLLSDRFSAERPKGSFSTLEIQRTEQGDSAMYLCASSFRSTGQENSPLHFGNGTRLTVT.

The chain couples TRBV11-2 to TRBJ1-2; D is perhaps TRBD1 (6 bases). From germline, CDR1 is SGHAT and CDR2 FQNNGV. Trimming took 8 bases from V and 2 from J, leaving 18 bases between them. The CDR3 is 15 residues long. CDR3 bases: TGTGCCAGCCAACTCTTGGAGGGGGGGAACTATGGCTACACCTTC. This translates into CASQLLEGGNYGYTF.

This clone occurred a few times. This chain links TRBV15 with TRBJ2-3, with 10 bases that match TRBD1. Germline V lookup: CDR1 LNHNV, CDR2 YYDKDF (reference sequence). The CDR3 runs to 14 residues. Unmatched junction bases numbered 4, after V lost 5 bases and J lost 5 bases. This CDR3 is CATSPGQGGDTQYF. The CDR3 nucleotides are TGTGCCACCAGCCCCGGACAGGGGGGAGATACGCAGTATTTT.

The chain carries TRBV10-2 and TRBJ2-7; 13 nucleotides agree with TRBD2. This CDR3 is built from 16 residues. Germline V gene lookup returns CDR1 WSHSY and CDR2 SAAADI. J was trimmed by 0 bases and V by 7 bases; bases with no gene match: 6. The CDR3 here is CASMGGLAGVSYEQYF. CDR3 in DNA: TGCGCCAGCATGGGAGGACTAGCGGGGGTCTCCTACGAGCAGTACTTC.

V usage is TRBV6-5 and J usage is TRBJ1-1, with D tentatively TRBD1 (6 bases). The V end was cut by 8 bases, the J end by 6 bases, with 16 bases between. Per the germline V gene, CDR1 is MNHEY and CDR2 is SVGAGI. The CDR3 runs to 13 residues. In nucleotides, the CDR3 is TGTGCCAGCTCGAACACAGGGAGTGCTGAAGCTTTCTTT. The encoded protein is CASSNTGSAEAFF.

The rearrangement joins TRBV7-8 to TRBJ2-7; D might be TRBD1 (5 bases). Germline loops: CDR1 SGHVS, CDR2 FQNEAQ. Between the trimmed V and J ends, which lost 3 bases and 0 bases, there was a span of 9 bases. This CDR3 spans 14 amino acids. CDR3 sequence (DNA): TGTGCCAGCAGCTTGGGGCGGAACTCCTACGAGCAGTACTTC. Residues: CASSLGRNSYEQYF.

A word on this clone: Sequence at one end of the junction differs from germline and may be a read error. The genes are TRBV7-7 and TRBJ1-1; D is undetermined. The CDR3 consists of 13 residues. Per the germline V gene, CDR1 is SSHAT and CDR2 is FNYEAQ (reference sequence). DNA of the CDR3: TGTGCTAGCAGCCGTACTCCTGAGGATGAAGCTTTCTTT. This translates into CASSRTPEDEAFF.

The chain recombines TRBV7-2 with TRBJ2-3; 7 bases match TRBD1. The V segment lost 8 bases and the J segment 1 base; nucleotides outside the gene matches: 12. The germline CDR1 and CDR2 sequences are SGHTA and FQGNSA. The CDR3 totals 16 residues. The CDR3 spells CASSSQQGIRTDTQYF. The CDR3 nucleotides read TGTGCCAGCTCTTCCCAACAGGGGATCCGCACAGATACGCAGTATTTT.

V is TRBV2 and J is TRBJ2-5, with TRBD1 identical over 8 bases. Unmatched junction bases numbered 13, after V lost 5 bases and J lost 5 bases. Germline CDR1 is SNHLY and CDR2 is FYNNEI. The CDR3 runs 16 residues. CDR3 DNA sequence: TGTGCCAGCAGTTCACTCGACAGGGGAGAGGGGGAGACCCAGTACTTC. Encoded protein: CASSSLDRGEGETQYF.

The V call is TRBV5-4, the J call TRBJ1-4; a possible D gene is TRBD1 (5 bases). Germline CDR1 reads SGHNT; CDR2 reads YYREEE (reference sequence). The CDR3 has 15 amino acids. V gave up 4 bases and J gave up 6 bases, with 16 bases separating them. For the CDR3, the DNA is TGTGCCAGCAGCGGTGGACAAGGTGGGGATGAAAAACTGTTTTTT. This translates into CASSGGQGGDEKLFF.

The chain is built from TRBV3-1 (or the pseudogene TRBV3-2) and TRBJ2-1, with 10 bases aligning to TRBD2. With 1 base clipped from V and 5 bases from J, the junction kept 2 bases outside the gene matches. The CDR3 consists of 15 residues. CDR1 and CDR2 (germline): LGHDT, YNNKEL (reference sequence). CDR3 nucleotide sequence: TGTGCCAGCAGCCAAGGAGCGGGGGGGCACAATGAGCAGTTCTTC. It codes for CASSQGAGGHNEQFF.

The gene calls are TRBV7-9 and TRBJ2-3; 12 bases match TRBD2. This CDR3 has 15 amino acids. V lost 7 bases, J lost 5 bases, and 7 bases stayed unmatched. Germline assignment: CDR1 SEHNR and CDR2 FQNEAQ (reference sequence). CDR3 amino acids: CASKRLAGARDTQYF. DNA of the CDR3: TGTGCCAGCAAAAGACTAGCGGGGGCGAGAGATACGCAGTATTTT.